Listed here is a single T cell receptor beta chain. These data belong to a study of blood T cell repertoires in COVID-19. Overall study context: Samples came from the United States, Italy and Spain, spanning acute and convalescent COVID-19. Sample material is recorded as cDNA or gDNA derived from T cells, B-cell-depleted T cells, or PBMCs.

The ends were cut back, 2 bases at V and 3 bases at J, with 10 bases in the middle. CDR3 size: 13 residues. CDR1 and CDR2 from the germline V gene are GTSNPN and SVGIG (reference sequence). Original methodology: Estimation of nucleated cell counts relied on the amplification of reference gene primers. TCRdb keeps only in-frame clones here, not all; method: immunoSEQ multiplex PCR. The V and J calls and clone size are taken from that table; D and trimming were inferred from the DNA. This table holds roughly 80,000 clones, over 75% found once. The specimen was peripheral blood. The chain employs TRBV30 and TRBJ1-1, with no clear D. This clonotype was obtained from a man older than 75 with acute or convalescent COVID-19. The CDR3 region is CAWSREGDTEAFF. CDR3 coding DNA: TGTGCCTGGAGTAGAGAGGGCGACACTGAAGCTTTCTTT.